Listed below are T cell receptor beta chains from one sample, sequenced in a study of blood T cell repertoires in COVID-19. Some clones are missing from TCRdb's copy, which holds only in-frame ones; the method was immunoSEQ multiplex PCR. There are about 68,000 clones in the sample; over 70% occur only once, and 2% to 2.5% lies in the top ten. Input material: peripheral blood. Receptor source: a human donor in a cohort sampled during active COVID-19. CDR3s include the opening cysteine and the closing phenylalanine or tryptophan.

j_gene	v_gene	CDR3aa
TRBJ1-5	TRBV18	CASSPPLGRQPQHF
TRBJ1-2	TRBV27	CASSLSIRTGSGYTF
TRBJ2-7	TRBV28	CASSSLGSRSSYEQYF
TRBJ2-7	TRBV4-1	CASEELAGGEQYF
TRBJ2-1	TRBV30	CAWSGLAGANEQFF
TRBJ2-1	TRBV6-5	CASSYLGRLGPNEQFF
TRBJ2-7	TRBV5-1	CASSSGQESYEQYF
TRBJ1-1	TRBV19	CASSIGGGTEAFF
TRBJ1-3	TRBV7-9	CASSPRTGTGNTIYF
TRBJ1-4	TRBV4-3	CASSQASGGGEKLFF
TRBJ1-1	TRBV14	CASRQDNTEAFF
TRBJ1-1	TRBV5-4	CASSSNRGRRAEAFF
TRBJ1-2	TRBV5-5	CASSLTPGQNYGYTF
TRBJ2-1	TRBV27	CASSLSGSGGYEQFF